This TCR beta chain was captured in a study of cytomegalovirus exposure and HLA in healthy donors. Study findings and constraints: Prior analysis indicated that the majority of TCR beta V segments exhibited productivity approximately 87% or approximately 30% of the time.

As concerns this clone: Its specificity is not known.

The PCR ran on 60 Vbeta and 13 Jbeta primers. Sequencing used immunoSEQ multiplex PCR; TCRdb keeps in-frame clones, though not all of them. The data contain under 150,000 clones, approximately 80% of them singletons. The ends lost 0 bases at V and 4 bases at J; junction bases unmatched: 4. The CDR3 is made up of 14 amino acids. The V gene's germline CDR1 is SGHRS and CDR2 YFSETQ. The J gene is TRBJ2-7, the V gene TRBV5-1, with TRBD2 matching 7 bases. The specimen was PBMCs. The TCR sequence derives from a male donor in good health and CMV-seronegative. The chain's CDR3 is CASSLASGDYEQYF. The CDR3 DNA reads TGCGCCAGCAGCTTGGCCAGCGGGGATTACGAGCAGTACTTC.